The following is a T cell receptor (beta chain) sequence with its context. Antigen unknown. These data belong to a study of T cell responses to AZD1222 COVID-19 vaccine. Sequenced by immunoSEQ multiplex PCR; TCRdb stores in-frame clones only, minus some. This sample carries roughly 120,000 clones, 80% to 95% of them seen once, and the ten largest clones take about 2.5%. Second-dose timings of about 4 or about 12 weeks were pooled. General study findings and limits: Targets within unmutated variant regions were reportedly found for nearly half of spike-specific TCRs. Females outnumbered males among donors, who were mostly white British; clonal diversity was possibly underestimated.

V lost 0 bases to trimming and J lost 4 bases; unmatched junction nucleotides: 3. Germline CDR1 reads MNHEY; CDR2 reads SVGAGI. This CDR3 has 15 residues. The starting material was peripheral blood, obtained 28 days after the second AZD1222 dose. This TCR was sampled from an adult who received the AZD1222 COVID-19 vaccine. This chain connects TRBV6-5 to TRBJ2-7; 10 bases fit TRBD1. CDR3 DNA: TGTGCCAGCAGTTACTCTGGGACAGGGGTATACGAGCAGTACTTC. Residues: CASSYSGTGVYEQYF.